Below, 26 T cell receptor beta chains from the same sample are listed, as sequenced in a study of shared clonotypes between healthy human individuals. Data came from immunoSEQ multiplex PCR; TCRdb stores just in-frame clones and leaves some out. The sample includes roughly 1,500,000 clones, about 98.5% of them seen just once. Input material: naive CD4+ T cells sorted from blood. The subset: CD45RA+ positively selected. The origin of the receptors is a man aged 25-45 years in good health.

V gene TRBV5-1 combines with J gene TRBJ2-2, with 7 bases lining up with TRBD1. The CDR3 sequence is 15 residues long. CDR1 is SGHRS, CDR2 YFSETQ, per germline. V shed 3 bases and J 7 bases; nucleotides not matched to a gene: 9. The CDR3 bases are TGCGCCAGCAGCTCATTTGAGGGGGCCAGCGGGGAGCTGTTTTTT. Translating it yields CASSSFEGASGELFF.

The chain joins TRBV10-2 to TRBJ2-5; no definite D call. Deletions cut 5 bases from V and 4 bases from J, with 11 bases between. Per germline, CDR1 WSHSY and CDR2 SAAADI. The CDR3 totals 13 residues. DNA for the CDR3: TGCGCCAGCAGTAGTCCGGTGAGAGAGACCCAGTACTTC. The encoded protein is CASSSPVRETQYF.

This clone was picked up one time. The J gene is TRBJ1-2, the V gene TRBV28; D unclear. This CDR3 comprises 14 residues. The germline CDR1 and CDR2 sequences are MDHEN and SYDVKM. Trimming took off 2 bases at V and 3 bases at J, with 10 bases between the two ends. The CDR3 here is CASSLVVTDYGYTF. In nucleotides, the CDR3 is TGTGCCAGCAGTTTAGTCGTGACGGACTATGGCTACACCTTC.

The CDR3 DNA reads as TGCGCCAGCAGCTGGGCACAGGGGGCGGGTACTGAAGCTTTCTTT. This sequence encodes CASSWAQGAGTEAFF. The genes are TRBV5-1 and TRBJ1-1; 9 bases line up with TRBD1. The CDR3 consists of 15 residues. The ends lost 3 bases at V and 5 bases at J; junction bases unmatched: 8. The germline gives CDR1 SGHRS, CDR2 YFSETQ.

The gene calls are TRBV7-9 and TRBJ2-7; maybe TRBD1 (7 bases). The V and J ends lost 7 bases and 1 base respectively, with 17 bases between them. From germline, CDR1 is SEHNR and CDR2 FQNEAQ (reference sequence). The CDR3 runs 15 residues. CDR3: CASTAGQNFSYEQYF. DNA for the CDR3: TGTGCCAGCACGGCGGGACAGAACTTTTCCTACGAGCAGTACTTC. The full variable domain, in which reference TRBV7-9 and TRBJ2-7 provide the parts outside the CDR3, is DTGVSQNPRHKITKRGQNVTFRCDPISEHNRLYWYRQTLGQGPEFLTYFQNEAQLEKSRLLSDRFSAERPKGSFSTLEIQRTEQGDSAMYLCASTAGQNFSYEQYFGPGTRLTVT.

This chain links TRBV4-1 with TRBJ1-2; TRBD1 might be the D (5 bases). The length of the CDR3 is 13 residues. Germline-derived CDR1 and CDR2 are MGHRA and YSYEKL. Trimming left V 4 bases short and J 1 base short, with 7 bases between. The CDR3 sequence: CASSRQINYGYTF. The CDR3 coding sequence is TGCGCCAGCAGCCGACAGATTAACTATGGCTACACCTTC.

The genes are TRBV5-1 and TRBJ2-3, with 11 bases matching TRBD2. The CDR3 length is 16 residues. The V segment lost 4 bases and the J segment 3 bases; nucleotides outside the gene matches: 7. Germline V gives CDR1 SGHRS, CDR2 YFSETQ. CDR3 protein: CASSQVAGGPTDTQYF. In DNA form, the CDR3 reads TGCGCCAGCAGCCAGGTAGCGGGAGGGCCAACAGATACGCAGTATTTT.

This clone is a singleton in its sample. The gene calls are TRBV5-1 and TRBJ2-3; D unresolved. The V gene lost 0 bases and the J gene lost 2 bases, with 10 bases spanning the gap. The CDR3 has 15 amino acids. In germline, CDR1 is SGHRS, CDR2 YFSETQ. CDR3 coding DNA: TGCGCCAGCAGCTTGGTTTCCCGTTTCACAGATACGCAGTATTTT. Protein product: CASSLVSRFTDTQYF. Variable domain in full (rest from reference TRBV5-1 and TRBJ2-3): KAGVTQTPRYLIKTRGQQVTLSCSPISGHRSVSWYQQTPGQGLQFLFEYFSETQRNKGNFPGRFSGRQFSNSRSEMNVSTLELGDSALYLCASSLVSRFTDTQYFGPGTRLTVL.

V usage is TRBV6-6 and J usage is TRBJ1-1, with 7 bases that match TRBD1. Germline lookup yields CDR1 MNHNY and CDR2 SVGAGI (reference sequence). The CDR3 extends over 16 amino acids. V trimming: 6 bases; J trimming: 1 base; junction bases outside the gene matches: 11. The CDR3 region has the DNA TGTGCCAGCAGGAGGACTACAGGGGTCGGGAACACTGAAGCTTTCTTT. Its translation is CASRRTTGVGNTEAFF.

The chain joins TRBV27 to TRBJ2-3, with 9 bases that match TRBD2. CDR1 is MNHEY, CDR2 SMNVEV, per germline (reference sequence). The CDR3 runs 16 residues. Trimming at V came to 6 bases and at J to 2 bases, leaving 9 bases not matched to a gene. The CDR3 is CASSRPGTSPTDTQYF. CDR3 DNA sequence: TGTGCCAGCAGCCGGCCCGGGACTAGCCCCACAGATACGCAGTATTTT.

This clone was counted once. This CDR3 reads CASSTAGAYYEQYF. The CDR3 DNA follows: TGCGCCAGCAGTACTGCGGGAGCCTACTACGAGCAGTACTTC. The rearrangement links TRBV10-2 to TRBJ2-7; 7 bases match TRBD2. This CDR3 region has 14 residues. CDR1 and CDR2 from the germline V gene are WSHSY and SAAADI. V shed 5 bases, J shed 3 bases, and the junction held 7 bases outside the gene matches.

The chain joins TRBV6-5 to TRBJ2-3, with D perhaps matching TRBD2 (6 bases). The CDR3 runs to 13 residues. Trimming stripped 5 bases from V and 5 bases from J, with 11 bases between. CDR1 is MNHEY, CDR2 SVGAGI, per germline. CDR3: CASSPNSGDTQYF. CDR3 in DNA: TGTGCCAGCAGTCCGAATAGCGGAGATACGCAGTATTTT.

Concerning this clone: Different DNA sequences within this sample yield the same CDR3. The chain employs TRBV2 and TRBJ2-3; D is unclear. Trimming stripped 5 bases from V and 0 bases from J, with 6 bases between. The length of the CDR3 is 13 residues. Germline V gene sequence: CDR1 SNHLY, CDR2 FYNNEI. The CDR3 is CASSSDSTDTQYF. The CDR3 DNA sequence: TGTGCCAGCAGTTCGGACAGCACAGATACGCAGTATTTT.

The chain joins TRBV19 to TRBJ1-3, with D unclear. The CDR3 totals 15 residues. Trimming removed 5 bases at V and 0 bases at J, with 11 bases between. The germline V gene encodes CDR1 LNHDA and CDR2 SQIVND (reference sequence). CDR3 sequence: CASSPGSSSGNTIYF. The CDR3 DNA sequence: TGTGCCAGTAGTCCGGGATCTTCCTCTGGAAACACCATATATTTT.

The chain combines TRBV7-8 with TRBJ2-2; D is unclear. Trimming took off 3 bases at V and 3 bases at J, with 17 bases between the two ends. Germline V gives CDR1 SGHVS, CDR2 FQNEAQ. The CDR3 extends over 17 amino acids. In DNA form, the CDR3 reads TGTGCCAGCAGCTTGACCAGAACGTCCACTCACACCGGGGAGCTGTTTTTT. Translated, it gives CASSLTRTSTHTGELFF.

This rearrangement joins TRBV18 to TRBJ1-1; 9 bases fit TRBD1. The trim removed 0 bases at V and 2 bases at J, leaving 4 bases unmatched. There are 16 residues in the CDR3. Looked up from germline, CDR1 is KGHSH and CDR2 is LQKENI. CDR3 region: CASSPPMGQGNTEAFF. The CDR3 DNA is TGTGCCAGCTCACCACCGATGGGACAGGGTAACACTGAAGCTTTCTTT.

In its sample, this clone was seen once. The chain has TRBV5-4 and TRBJ2-7; D may be TRBD1 (6 bases). Germline-derived CDR1 and CDR2 are SGHNT and YYREEE (reference sequence). This CDR3 comprises 14 residues. The V end lost 4 bases, the J end lost 0 bases, and 11 bases lay between the germline ends. The CDR3 reads CASSIDRNSYEQYF. CDR3 nucleotides: TGTGCCAGCAGCATAGACAGGAACTCCTACGAGCAGTACTTC. The variable domain in full, with the rest retrieved from reference TRBV5-4 and TRBJ2-7, is ETGVTQSPTHLIKTRGQQVTLRCSSQSGHNTVSWYQQALGQGPQFIFQYYREEENGRGNFPPRFSGLQFPNYSSELNVNALELDDSALYLCASSIDRNSYEQYFGPGTRLTVT.

The count of this clone is one. The J gene is TRBJ2-2, the V gene TRBV11-3; no reliable D call. Germline CDR1 and CDR2: SGHNT and YENEEA. The CDR3 is 12 residues long. The ends were cut back, 11 bases at V and 4 bases at J, with 11 bases in the middle. Here the CDR3 reads CACQVGTGELFF. The CDR3 region has the DNA TGTGCCTGCCAAGTGGGCACCGGGGAGCTGTTTTTT. The full variable domain, in which reference TRBV11-3 and TRBJ2-2 provide the parts outside the CDR3, is EAGVVQSPRYKIIEKKQPVAFWCNPISGHNTLYWYLQNLGQGPELLIRYENEEAVDDSQLPKDRFSAERLKGVDSTLKIQPAELGDSAVYLCACQVGTGELFFGEGSRLTVL.

In DNA, the CDR3 is TGTGCCAGCAGCTTGCAGGGGCGTAGGAACACTGAAGCTTTCTTT. Its protein product is CASSLQGRRNTEAFF. J is TRBJ1-1 and V is TRBV5-4; TRBD1 is a possible D gene (6 bases). Per the germline V gene, CDR1 is SGHNT and CDR2 is YYREEE (reference sequence). V was pared by 1 base and J by 1 base, with 11 bases between. This CDR3 is built from 15 residues.

The V gene is TRBV11-2, the J gene TRBJ2-7; TRBD1 matches at 12 bases. This CDR3 has 16 amino acids. V shed 1 base, J shed 7 bases, and the junction held 8 bases outside the gene matches. Germline V gene sequence: CDR1 SGHAT, CDR2 FQNNGV. This CDR3 reads CASSLAGGTGGREQYF. CDR3 sequence (DNA): TGTGCCAGCAGCTTAGCCGGGGGGACAGGGGGCCGGGAGCAGTACTTC. The complete variable domain, with remaining parts taken from reference TRBV11-2 and TRBJ2-7, reads EAGVAQSPRYKIIEKRQSVAFWCNPISGHATLYWYQQILGQGPKLLIQFQNNGVVDDSQLPKDRFSAERLKGVDSTLKIQPAKLEDSAVYLCASSLAGGTGGREQYFGPGTRLTVT.

The chain employs TRBV6-1 and TRBJ2-7; 12 bases map to TRBD1. Trimming at V came to 3 bases and at J to 0 bases, leaving 12 bases not matched to a gene. Germline V lookup: CDR1 MNHNS, CDR2 SASEGT. The CDR3 is 19 residues long. The CDR3 sequence is CASSDTTGTGGSFSYEQYF. The CDR3 DNA follows: TGTGCCAGCAGTGATACGACCGGGACAGGGGGCTCCTTCTCCTACGAGCAGTACTTC.

The chain links TRBV28 to TRBJ1-5; 9 nucleotides align to TRBD1. The length of the CDR3 is 15 residues. J was trimmed by 7 bases and V by 6 bases; bases with no gene match: 10. Germline values: CDR1 MDHEN, CDR2 SYDVKM. The CDR3 DNA is TGTGCCAGCAGCCTTCCTGGGACAGGGTCCCAGCCCCAGCATTTT. Residues: CASSLPGTGSQPQHF. The complete variable domain, with remaining parts taken from reference TRBV28 and TRBJ1-5, reads DVKVTQSSRYLVKRTGEKVFLECVQDMDHENMFWYRQDPGLGLRLIYFSYDVKMKEKGDIPEGYSVSREKKERFSLILESASTNQTSMYLCASSLPGTGSQPQHFGDGTRLSIL.

The chain links TRBV5-1 to TRBJ1-1; D unclear. The V gene lost 0 bases and the J gene lost 4 bases, with 16 bases spanning the gap. The germline gives CDR1 SGHRS, CDR2 YFSETQ. The CDR3 loop spans 16 amino acids. The CDR3 loop is CASSLEQLIRGTEAFF. Written as DNA, the CDR3 is TGCGCCAGCAGCTTGGAACAGCTTATACGCGGCACTGAAGCTTTCTTT.

The chain is built from TRBV28 and TRBJ2-7; 8 positions match TRBD2. This CDR3 comprises 15 residues. V trimming: 6 bases; J trimming: 4 bases; junction bases outside the gene matches: 11. Germline V gives CDR1 MDHEN, CDR2 SYDVKM. The CDR3 coding sequence is TGTGCCAGCAGCATCACCGGGACTAGGGGTTACGAGCAGTACTTC. This sequence encodes CASSITGTRGYEQYF.

In the case of this clone: The sample contains more than one DNA sequence encoding this CDR3. The chain has TRBV5-4 and TRBJ1-1, with 7 bases matching TRBD1. Germline V lookup: CDR1 SGHNT, CDR2 YYREEE (reference sequence). The CDR3 is 14 residues long. The V gene end was trimmed by 0 bases and the J gene end by 4 bases; junction bases not matched to a gene: 3. CDR3 loop: CASSLDRGSTEAFF. Here the CDR3 DNA reads TGTGCCAGCAGCTTGGACAGGGGCAGCACTGAAGCTTTCTTT.

This clone was found once. This chain connects TRBV9 to TRBJ1-2; no definite D call. This CDR3 contains 11 residues. V was pared by 7 bases and J by 3 bases, with 7 bases between. The germline V gene encodes CDR1 SGDLS and CDR2 YYNGEE. This chain's CDR3 is CASGSDYGYTF. Written as DNA, the CDR3 is TGTGCCAGCGGTAGTGACTATGGCTACACCTTC.